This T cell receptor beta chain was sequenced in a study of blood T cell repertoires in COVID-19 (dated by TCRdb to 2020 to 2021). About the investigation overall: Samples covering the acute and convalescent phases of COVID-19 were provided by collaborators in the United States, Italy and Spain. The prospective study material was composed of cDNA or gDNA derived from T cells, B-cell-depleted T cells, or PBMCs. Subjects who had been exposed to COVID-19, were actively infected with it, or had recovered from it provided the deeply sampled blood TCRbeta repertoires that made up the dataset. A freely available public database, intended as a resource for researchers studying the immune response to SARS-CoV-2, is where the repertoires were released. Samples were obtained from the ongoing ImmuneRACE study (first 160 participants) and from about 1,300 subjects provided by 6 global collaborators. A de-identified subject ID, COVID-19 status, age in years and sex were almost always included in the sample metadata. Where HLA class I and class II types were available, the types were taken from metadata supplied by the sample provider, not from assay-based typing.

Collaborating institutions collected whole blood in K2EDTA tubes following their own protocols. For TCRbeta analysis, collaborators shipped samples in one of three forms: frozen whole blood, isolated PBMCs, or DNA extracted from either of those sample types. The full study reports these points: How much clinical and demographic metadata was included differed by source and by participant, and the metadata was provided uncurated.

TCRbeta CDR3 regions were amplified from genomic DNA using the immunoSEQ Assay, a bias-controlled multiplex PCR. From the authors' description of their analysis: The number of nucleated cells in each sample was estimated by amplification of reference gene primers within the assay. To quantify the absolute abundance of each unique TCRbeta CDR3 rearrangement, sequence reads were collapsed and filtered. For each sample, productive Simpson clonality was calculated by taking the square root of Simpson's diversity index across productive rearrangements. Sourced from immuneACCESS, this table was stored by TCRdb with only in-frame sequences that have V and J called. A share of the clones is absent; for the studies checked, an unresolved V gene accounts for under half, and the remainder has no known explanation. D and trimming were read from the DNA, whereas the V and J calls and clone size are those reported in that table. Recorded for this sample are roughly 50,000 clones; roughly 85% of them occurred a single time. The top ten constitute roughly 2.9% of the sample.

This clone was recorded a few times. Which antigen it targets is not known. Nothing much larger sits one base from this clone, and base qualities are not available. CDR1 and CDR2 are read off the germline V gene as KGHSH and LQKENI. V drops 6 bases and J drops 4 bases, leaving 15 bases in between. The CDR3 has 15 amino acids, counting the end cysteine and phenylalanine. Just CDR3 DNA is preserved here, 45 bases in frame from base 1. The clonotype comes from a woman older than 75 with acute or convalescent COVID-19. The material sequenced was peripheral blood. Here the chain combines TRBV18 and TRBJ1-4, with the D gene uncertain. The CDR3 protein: CASSREVLVNEKLFF. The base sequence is TGTGCCAGCTCCCGCGAGGTCTTGGTTAATGAAAAACTGTTTTTT.